This entry concerns a single T cell receptor beta chain. What it binds is unknown. At one end, the junction sequence differs from germline, possibly due to a read error. This sample was included in a study of cytomegalovirus exposure and HLA in healthy donors. General observations from the study: Previous analysis showed most TCR beta V segments were productive about 87% or about 30% of the time.

Healthy bone marrow donors supplied every sample. Looked up from germline, CDR1 is SNHLY and CDR2 is FYNNEI. There are 11 residues in the CDR3. PCR employed 60 Vbeta and 13 Jbeta primers. Under the authors' procedure: In a later analysis, of approximately 81 million unique beta chains, about 10 million appeared in at least two donors. Clones were read by immunoSEQ multiplex PCR, and TCRdb kept only the in-frame ones, dropping some. The DNA gave D and trimming, while V, J and clone size come from that table. The sample records about 150,000 clones, 75% being singletons. The TCR was taken from a man aged 25 to 40 in good health and CMV-seronegative. The V and J genes are TRBV2 and TRBJ2-7; 7 positions agree with TRBD1. The sample was PBMCs. CDR3 in amino acids: CASSQGVRPLF. The DNA of the CDR3 is TGTGCCAGCAGCCAGGGGGTCCGTCCGCTCTTC.